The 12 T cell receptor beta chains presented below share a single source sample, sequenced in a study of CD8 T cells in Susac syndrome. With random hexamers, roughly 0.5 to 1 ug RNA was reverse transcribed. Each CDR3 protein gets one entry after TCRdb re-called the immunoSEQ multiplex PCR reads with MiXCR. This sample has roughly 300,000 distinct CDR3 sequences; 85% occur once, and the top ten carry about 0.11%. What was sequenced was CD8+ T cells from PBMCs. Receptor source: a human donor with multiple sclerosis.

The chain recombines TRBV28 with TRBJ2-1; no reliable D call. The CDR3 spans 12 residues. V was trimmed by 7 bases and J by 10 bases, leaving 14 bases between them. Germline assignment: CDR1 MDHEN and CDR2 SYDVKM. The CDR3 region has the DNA TGTGCCAGCACCTTAGGTAAGGGCGAGCAGTTCTTC. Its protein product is CASTLGKGEQFF.

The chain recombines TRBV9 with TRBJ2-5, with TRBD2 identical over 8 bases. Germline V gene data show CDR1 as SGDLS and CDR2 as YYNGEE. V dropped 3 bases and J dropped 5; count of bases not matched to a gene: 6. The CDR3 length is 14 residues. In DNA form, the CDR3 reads TGTGCCAGCAGCGACAGAGCGGGAGAGGAGACCCAGTACTTC. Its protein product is CASSDRAGEETQYF.

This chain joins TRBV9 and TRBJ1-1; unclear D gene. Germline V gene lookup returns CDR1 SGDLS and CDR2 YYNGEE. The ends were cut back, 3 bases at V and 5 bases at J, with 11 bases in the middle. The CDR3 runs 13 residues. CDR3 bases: TGTGCCAGCAGCGGAGAAGGGCGAACTGAAGCTTTCTTT. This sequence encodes CASSGEGRTEAFF. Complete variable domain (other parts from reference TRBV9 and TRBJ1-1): DSGVTQTPKHLITATGQRVTLRCSPRSGDLSVYWYQQSLDQGLQFLIQYYNGEERAKGNILERFSAQQFPDLHSELNLSSLELGDSALYFCASSGEGRTEAFFGQGTRLTVV.

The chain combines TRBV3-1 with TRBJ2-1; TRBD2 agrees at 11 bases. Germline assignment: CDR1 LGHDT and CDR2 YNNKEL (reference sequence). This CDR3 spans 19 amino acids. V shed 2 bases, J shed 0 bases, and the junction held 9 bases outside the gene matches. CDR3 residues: CASSQPTSGERSSYNEQFF. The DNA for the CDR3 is TGTGCCAGCAGCCAACCGACTAGCGGGGAGCGGAGCTCCTACAATGAGCAGTTCTTC.

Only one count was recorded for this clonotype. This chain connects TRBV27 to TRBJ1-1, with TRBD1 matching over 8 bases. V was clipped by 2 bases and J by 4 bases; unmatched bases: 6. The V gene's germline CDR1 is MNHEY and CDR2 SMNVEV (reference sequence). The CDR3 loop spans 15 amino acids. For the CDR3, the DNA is TGTGCCAGCAGTTTAGGAAAAACAGGGGGCACTGAAGCTTTCTTT. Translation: CASSLGKTGGTEAFF.

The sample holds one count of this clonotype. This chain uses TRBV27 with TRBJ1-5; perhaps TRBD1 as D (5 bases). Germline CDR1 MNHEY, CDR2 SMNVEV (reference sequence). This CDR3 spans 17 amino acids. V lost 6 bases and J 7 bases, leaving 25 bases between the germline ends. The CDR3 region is CASSRIIGGAAVQPQHF. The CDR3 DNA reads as TGTGCCAGCAGCCGCATAATAGGAGGGGCCGCTGTACAGCCCCAGCATTTT.

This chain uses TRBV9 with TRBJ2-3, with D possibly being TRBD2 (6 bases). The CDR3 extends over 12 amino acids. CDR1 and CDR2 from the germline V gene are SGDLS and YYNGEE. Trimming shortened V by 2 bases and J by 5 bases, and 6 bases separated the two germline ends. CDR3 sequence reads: CASSVGGDTQYF. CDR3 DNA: TGTGCCAGCAGCGTCGGGGGAGATACGCAGTATTTT.

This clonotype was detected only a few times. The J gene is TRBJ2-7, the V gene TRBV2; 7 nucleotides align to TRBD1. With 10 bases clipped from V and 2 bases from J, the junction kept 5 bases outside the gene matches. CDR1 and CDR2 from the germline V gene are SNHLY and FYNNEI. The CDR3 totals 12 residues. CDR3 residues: CATQGGPYEQYF. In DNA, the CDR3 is TGTGCCACACAAGGGGGCCCCTACGAGCAGTACTTC.

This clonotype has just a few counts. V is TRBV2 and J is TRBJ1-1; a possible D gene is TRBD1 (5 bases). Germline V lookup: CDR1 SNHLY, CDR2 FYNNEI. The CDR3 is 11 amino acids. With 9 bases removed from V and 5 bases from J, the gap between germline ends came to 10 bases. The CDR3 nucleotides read TGTGCCAGTAGGGGCCGAACTGAAGCTTTCTTT. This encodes CASRGRTEAFF.

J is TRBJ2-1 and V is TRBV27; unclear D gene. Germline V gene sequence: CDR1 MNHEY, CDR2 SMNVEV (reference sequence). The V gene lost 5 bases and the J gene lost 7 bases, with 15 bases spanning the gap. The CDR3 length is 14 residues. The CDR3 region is CASSPNGPRNEQFF. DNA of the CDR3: TGTGCCAGCAGTCCGAACGGCCCGCGGAATGAGCAGTTCTTC.

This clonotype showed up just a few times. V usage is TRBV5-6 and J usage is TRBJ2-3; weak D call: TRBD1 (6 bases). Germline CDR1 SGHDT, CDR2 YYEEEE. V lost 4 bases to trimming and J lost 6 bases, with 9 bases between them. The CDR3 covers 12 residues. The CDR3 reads CASSDDRDTQYF. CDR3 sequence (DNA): TGTGCCAGCAGCGACGACAGGGATACGCAGTATTTT.

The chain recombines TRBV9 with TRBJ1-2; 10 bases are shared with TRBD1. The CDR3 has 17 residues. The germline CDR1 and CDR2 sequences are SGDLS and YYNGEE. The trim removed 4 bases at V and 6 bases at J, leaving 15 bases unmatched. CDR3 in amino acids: CASSLRDRGFIGHGYTF. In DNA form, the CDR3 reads TGTGCCAGCAGCCTCCGGGACAGGGGATTCATCGGGCATGGCTACACCTTC. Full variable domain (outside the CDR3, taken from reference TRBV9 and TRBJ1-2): DSGVTQTPKHLITATGQRVTLRCSPRSGDLSVYWYQQSLDQGLQFLIQYYNGEERAKGNILERFSAQQFPDLHSELNLSSLELGDSALYFCASSLRDRGFIGHGYTFGSGTRLTVV.